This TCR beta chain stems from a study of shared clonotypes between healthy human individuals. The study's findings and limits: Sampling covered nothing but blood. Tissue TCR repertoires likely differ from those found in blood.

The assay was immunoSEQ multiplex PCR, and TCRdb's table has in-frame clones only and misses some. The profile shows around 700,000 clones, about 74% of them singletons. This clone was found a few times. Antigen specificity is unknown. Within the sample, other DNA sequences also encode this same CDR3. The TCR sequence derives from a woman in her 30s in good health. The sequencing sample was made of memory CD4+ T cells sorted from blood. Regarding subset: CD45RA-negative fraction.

CDR3 protein: CASSIGGGGSSYNEQFF. Here the CDR3 DNA reads TGTGCCAGTAGTATAGGGGGAGGGGGTAGCTCCTACAATGAGCAGTTCTTC. The V and J genes are TRBV19 and TRBJ2-1; maybe TRBD2 (7 bases). Germline V gene data show CDR1 as LNHDA and CDR2 as SQIVND (reference sequence). The length of the CDR3 is 17 residues. V gave up 1 base and J gave up 0 bases, with 13 bases separating them.